One sample yielded the 18 T cell receptor beta chains listed below, sequenced in a study of T cell clonality in common variable immunodeficiency. Generated by immunoSEQ multiplex PCR, the TCRdb table keeps only in-frame clones and is missing some. The sample includes approximately 51,000 clones, none of them occurring once. Material for sequencing was peripheral blood mononuclear cells. The source of these receptors is a person aged 18 to 75 in good health.

This clone has a count of ten or more. The CDR3 is CASNRDRPTDTQYF. The sequenced part of the CDR3 DNA is TGCGCCAGCAACCGGGACAGACCCACAGATACG. This rearrangement joins TRBV10-1 to TRBJ2-3; 7 nucleotides match TRBD1. The missing CDR3 end, 3 residues past where the read stops, is filled in from the germline J gene. CDR3 size: 14 residues. Germline trimming cut 7 bases from V and 2 bases from J; bases unmatched to any gene: 6. The germline CDR1 and CDR2 sequences are WNHNN and SYGVQD (reference sequence).

This clone appeared many times. Read sequence stops 3 residues before the CDR3 end, and the germline J gene provides the missing end. The chain has TRBV5-1 and TRBJ1-4, with TRBD1 matching over 9 bases. Losses at the gene ends were 0 bases for V and 0 bases for J; bases not matched to a gene: 12. Looked up from germline, CDR1 is SGHRS and CDR2 is YFSETQ. CDR3 size: 20 residues. CDR3 sequence reads: CASSLALQGADSSTNEKLFF. The sequenced part of the CDR3 DNA is TGCGCCAGCAGCTTGGCTTTACAGGGGGCGGACTCGTCAACTAATGAAAAA.

A remark on this clone: The read ends 3 residues shy of where the CDR3 ends; the end is completed using the germline J gene. The chain couples TRBV7-2 to TRBJ1-1; D unclear. The V end lost 6 bases, the J end lost 2 bases, and 10 bases lay between the germline ends. Germline CDR1 SGHTA, CDR2 FQGNSA. The CDR3 extends over 13 amino acids. CDR3 protein: CASRGRYNTEAFF. The CDR3 bases that were read are TGTGCCAGCAGAGGTCGATATAACACTGAA.

In regard to this clone: The CDR3 is cut off 3 residues early in the read; its end comes from the germline J gene. J is TRBJ1-1 and V is TRBV7-8; tentatively, D is TRBD1 (5 bases). CDR1 and CDR2 (germline): SGHVS, FQNEAQ. This CDR3 is built from 13 residues. Trimming took off 1 base at V and 4 bases at J, with 7 bases between the two ends. The DNA read from the CDR3 is TGTGCCAGCAGCTTAGGGGGCCGCACTGAA. Protein product: CASSLGGRTE. In full, the CDR3 is CASSLGGRTEAFF. The variable domain in full, with the rest retrieved from reference TRBV7-8 and TRBJ1-1, is GAGVSQSPRYKVAKRGQDVALRCDPISGHVSLFWYQQALGQGPEFLTYFQNEAQLDKSGLPSDRFFAERPEGSVSTLKIQRTQQEDSAVYLCASSLGGRTEAFFGQGTRLTVV.

This clone was recorded many times. The CDR3 end is not reached by the read, which stops 3 residues before it; the germline J gene fills it in. The genes are TRBV6-1 and TRBJ1-2, with 7 bases matching TRBD1. Germline CDR1 MNHNS, CDR2 SASEGT. CDR3 length equals 13 residues. The CDR3 loop reads CASSEDRRTGYTF. CDR3 bases read: TGTGCCAGCAGTGAGGACAGGCGAACGGGC.

Points on this clone: The read gets to within 3 residues of the CDR3 end, and the germline J gene fills in the rest. The chain recombines TRBV18 with TRBJ2-7; 7 bases match TRBD1. The J segment lost 3 bases and the V segment lost 1 base, leaving 6 bases of the junction unmatched. The germline V gene has CDR1 KGHSH and CDR2 LQKENI. The CDR3 consists of 15 residues. The CDR3 protein is CASSPLGQSYYEQYF. CDR3 DNA, as far as it was read: TGTGCCAGCTCACCACTGGGACAGTCGTACTACGAG.

This clone was counted ten times or more. The read terminates 3 residues before the CDR3 end, so the remaining end is supplied by the germline J gene. This chain links TRBV30 with TRBJ1-4; 7 bases map to TRBD1. Trimming took 3 bases from V and 5 from J; bases not matched to a gene: 3. The CDR3 has 13 amino acids. Germline loops: CDR1 GTSNPN, CDR2 SVGIG (reference sequence). This CDR3 is CAWSPTGNEKLFF. The covered CDR3 bases are TGTGCCTGGAGCCCGACAGGGAATGAAAAA. Combining the CDR3 with reference TRBV30 and TRBJ1-4 gives the whole variable domain SQTIHQWPATLVQPVGSPLSLECTVEGTSNPNLYWYRQAAGRGLQLLFYSVGIGQISSEVPQNLSASRPQDRQFILSSKKLLLSDSGFYLCAWSPTGNEKLFFGSGTQLSVL.

This clone was counted ten times or more. Read sequence stops 3 residues before the CDR3 end, and the germline J gene provides the missing end. The J gene is TRBJ2-3, the V gene TRBV5-1; no clear D gene. The V gene's germline CDR1 is SGHRS and CDR2 YFSETQ. V was pared by 0 bases and J by 2 bases, with 10 bases between. The CDR3 spans 15 residues. CDR3 loop: CASSLGGVPTDTQYF. Incomplete CDR3 DNA: TGCGCCAGCAGCTTGGGCGGCGTTCCCACAGATACG.

This clone has ten or more counts. The CDR3 end lies 3 residues beyond the end of the read and is filled in from the germline J gene. This sequence joins TRBV30 and TRBJ1-3; D is uncertain. CDR1 GTSNPN and CDR2 SVGIG come from the germline V gene (reference sequence). The CDR3 has 12 residues. Trimming took off 0 bases at V and 4 bases at J, with 4 bases between the two ends. The CDR3 loop reads CAWSVAGNTIYF. CDR3 bases read: TGTGCCTGGAGTGTGGCCGGAAACACC.

Comments on this clone: The CDR3 is cut off 3 residues early in the read; its end comes from the germline J gene. The genes are TRBV19 and TRBJ1-2; 7 bases are a match to TRBD1. This CDR3 has 15 amino acids. Germline values: CDR1 LNHDA, CDR2 SQIVND (reference sequence). The V segment lost 4 bases and the J segment 2 bases; nucleotides outside the gene matches: 7. The part of the CDR3 DNA that was read is TGTGCCAGTAGTACCCGGAGACAGGGAAACTATGGC. It specifies CASSTRRQGNYG. The whole CDR3 reads CASSTRRQGNYGYTF.

In this sample, this clone turned up many times. The read ends 3 residues shy of where the CDR3 ends; the end is completed using the germline J gene. The chain couples TRBV10-1 to TRBJ1-1; D not certain. Trimming removed 7 bases from V and 2 bases from J, with 17 bases in between. CDR1 and CDR2 (germline): WNHNN, SYGVQD (reference sequence). The CDR3 runs 15 residues. The CDR3: CASNGLVEGNTEAFF. CDR3 DNA (partial): TGCGCCAGCAATGGGCTTGTGGAAGGCAACACTGAA.

This clone showed up many times. The read ends 3 residues before the CDR3 terminus; that terminus is restored from the germline J gene. This rearrangement joins TRBV7-8 to TRBJ1-1; D unclear. This CDR3 is 11 amino acids long. Germline V lookup: CDR1 SGHVS, CDR2 FQNEAQ. CDR3 DNA (partial): TGTGCCAGCAGCCATTCTGGCGAA. It codes for CASSHSGE. The whole CDR3 protein reads CASSHSGEAFF. The full variable domain, with the rest looked up from reference TRBV7-8 and TRBJ1-1, is GAGVSQSPRYKVAKRGQDVALRCDPISGHVSLFWYQQALGQGPEFLTYFQNEAQLDKSGLPSDRFFAERPEGSVSTLKIQRTQQEDSAVYLCASSHSGEAFFGQGTRLTVV.

This clone was seen repeatedly, ten times or more. The CDR3 end lies 3 residues beyond the end of the read and is filled in from the germline J gene. The chain employs TRBV18 and TRBJ1-5; D possibly corresponds to TRBD1 (6 bases). V was clipped by 2 bases and J by 3 bases, with 11 bases between them. Germline V gene lookup returns CDR1 KGHSH and CDR2 LQKENI. The CDR3 runs to 15 residues. CDR3 DNA (partial): TGTGCCAGCTCACCATGGGGGGGGGCCAATCAGCCC. Its protein is CASSPWGGANQP. The entire CDR3 is CASSPWGGANQPQHF.

A remark on this clone: The read ends 3 residues shy of where the CDR3 ends; the end is completed using the germline J gene. The rearrangement uses TRBV2 and TRBJ2-3; tentatively, D is TRBD2 (7 bases). V lost 7 bases and J lost 4, with 21 bases in between. This CDR3 has 16 residues. Germline CDR1 SNHLY, CDR2 FYNNEI. The CDR3 reads CASNSEGGRGSDTQYF. The covered CDR3 bases are TGTGCCAGCAACTCTGAGGGGGGGCGAGGGTCAGATACG.

This clone was counted only a few times. The read halts 3 residues ahead of the CDR3 end, with the missing end drawn from the germline J gene. The gene calls are TRBV7-2 and TRBJ1-2; D not certain. Germline-derived CDR1 and CDR2 are SGHTA and FQGNSA. The CDR3 runs 12 residues. CDR3 DNA, as far as it was read: TGTGCCAGCAGCTCCTCCTCCTACGAC. Its translation: CASSSSSYD. The full CDR3 reads CASSSSSYDYTF.

This clone was detected ten times or more. The read terminates 3 residues ahead of where the CDR3 ends, so the germline J gene completes it. V and J are TRBV9 and TRBJ2-5; TRBD2 might be the D (5 bases). The CDR3 is 14 amino acids. Germline CDR1 reads SGDLS; CDR2 reads YYNGEE. The V end lost 0 bases, the J end lost 5 bases, and 11 bases lay between the germline ends. The CDR3 bases that were read are TGTGCCAGCAGCGTAGGAGGGTTGGAGGAGACC. It is translated as CASSVGGLEET. The entire CDR3 sequence reads CASSVGGLEETQYF.

This clone was observed many times. The read ends 3 residues shy of where the CDR3 ends; the end is completed using the germline J gene. This rearrangement joins TRBV6-2 or TRBV6-3 to TRBJ1-1; D not resolved. With 2 bases removed from V and 7 bases from J, the gap between germline ends came to 11 bases. Per the germline V gene, CDR1 is MNHEY and CDR2 is SVGEGT. The CDR3 has 13 amino acids. CDR3 sequence reads: CASSYNTVNEAFF. Incomplete CDR3 DNA: TGTGCCAGCAGTTACAACACAGTGAATGAA.

There are many counts of this clone. The read falls 3 residues short of the CDR3 end, and the missing part is taken from the germline J gene. Within the sample, other DNA sequences also encode this same CDR3. The chain links TRBV29-1 to TRBJ1-1, with a tentative D call TRBD1 (6 bases). Per the germline V gene, CDR1 is SQVTM and CDR2 is ANQGSEA. V dropped 4 bases and J dropped 3 bases, with 12 bases sitting between them. The CDR3 covers 13 residues. This CDR3 reads CSVARGPDTEAFF. CDR3 bases read: TGCAGCGTTGCGCGGGGGCCGGACACTGAA.